Below, 16 T cell receptor beta chains from the same sample are listed, as sequenced in a study of cytomegalovirus exposure and HLA in healthy donors (dated by TCRdb to about 2017). Receptor libraries were prepared by the immunoSEQ multiplex PCR assay. For the multiplex PCR, a mixture combining 60 forward primers for TCR Vbeta segments and 13 reverse primers for TCR Jbeta segments was used. TCRdb took over this immuneACCESS table, retaining in-frame rearrangements with V and J assigned. Such tables are incomplete; in checked studies, under half of the missing clones stem from an unresolved V gene, and the remainder is unexplained. The sample data list roughly 250,000 clones, and 75% to 90% of these were observed just once. Of the sample, around 0.33% falls within the top ten clones. The specimen was PBMCs. Every receptor here comes from a girl aged 2-10 years in good health and CMV-seronegative.

This clone appeared a single time. The gene calls are TRBV7-9 and TRBJ1-1; tentatively, D is TRBD1 (5 bases). This CDR3 is built from 14 residues. Trimming took 6 bases from V and 1 from J, leaving 12 bases between them. Per the germline V gene, CDR1 is SEHNR and CDR2 is FQNEAQ (reference sequence). The CDR3 here is CASRWVDTNTEAFF. CDR3 nucleotide sequence: TGTGCCAGCAGGTGGGTGGACACGAACACTGAAGCTTTCTTT.

In DNA form, the CDR3 reads TGTGCCAGCAGCGTTCGGGACTTCTTCGCTGAAATTACCGGGGAGCTGTTTTTT. This translates into CASSVRDFFAEITGELFF. The chain recombines TRBV9 with TRBJ2-2, with a possible D match to TRBD2 (6 bases). The CDR3 spans 18 residues. Germline assignment: CDR1 SGDLS and CDR2 YYNGEE. V lost 2 bases to trimming and J lost 5 bases, with 22 bases between them.

Only a few counts were recorded for this clone. The chain recombines TRBV4-1 with TRBJ2-3; D perhaps matches TRBD2 (5 bases). Germline values: CDR1 MGHRA, CDR2 YSYEKL. This CDR3 has 15 amino acids. The germline V and J ends were trimmed by 2 bases and 2 bases, with 11 bases remaining between them. The DNA for the CDR3 is TGCGCCAGCAGCCAACCTTCGGGGTACACAGATACGCAGTATTTT. Translation gives CASSQPSGYTDTQYF.

The V and J genes are TRBV2 and TRBJ1-4; 8 nucleotides line up with TRBD1. The germline V gene has CDR1 SNHLY and CDR2 FYNNEI. The CDR3 runs 14 residues. Trimming at V came to 3 bases and at J to 8 bases, leaving 5 bases not matched to a gene. This CDR3 is CASSDRQGAEKLFF. The DNA of the CDR3 is TGTGCCAGCAGTGACCGGCAGGGGGCGGAAAAACTGTTTTTT.

The chain employs TRBV15 and TRBJ2-3; D may correspond to TRBD1 or TRBD2 (7 bases each). From germline, CDR1 is LNHNV and CDR2 YYDKDF (reference sequence). The germline V and J ends were trimmed by 5 bases and 3 bases, with 15 bases remaining between them. This CDR3 has 15 residues. The CDR3 sequence is CATSRGGGSTDTQYF. The CDR3 region has the DNA TGTGCCACCAGCCGAGGGGGCGGGAGTACAGATACGCAGTATTTT.

This clone was counted once. Other DNA sequences in the sample encode the same CDR3. The V gene is TRBV9, the J gene TRBJ2-7; TRBD1 is a possible D gene (5 bases). V shed 0 bases and J shed 6 bases, with 10 bases lying between them. This CDR3 region has 13 residues. Germline lookup yields CDR1 SGDLS and CDR2 YYNGEE. CDR3 sequence (DNA): TGTGCCAGCAGCGTAGGCACAGGCGGCGAGCAGTACTTC. This translates into CASSVGTGGEQYF.

The CDR3 sequence is CASSTRGGRRLVEQYF. In nucleotides, the CDR3 is TGTGCCAGCAGTACCCGAGGGGGACGTCGTCTAGTCGAGCAGTACTTC. This chain uses TRBV27 with TRBJ2-7, with D possibly being TRBD1 (6 bases). CDR1 is MNHEY and CDR2 is SMNVEV in the germline V gene (reference sequence). Trimming removed 5 bases at V and 6 bases at J, with 23 bases between. This CDR3 has 16 residues.

The V call is TRBV10-2, the J call TRBJ1-1, with D possibly TRBD1 on 5 matching bases. The CDR3 runs to 14 residues. V was cut by 6 bases and J by 5 bases, with 16 bases left in between. Germline loops: CDR1 WSHSY, CDR2 SAAADI. CDR3 nucleotide sequence: TGCGCCAGCAGCCCAGGGAATGAAGTAACTGAAGCTTTCTTT. It translates to CASSPGNEVTEAFF.

This clone appeared once. The V and J genes are TRBV15 and TRBJ2-2; D might be TRBD2 (6 bases). The ends were cut back, 3 bases at V and 1 base at J, with 12 bases in the middle. The germline V gene encodes CDR1 LNHNV and CDR2 YYDKDF (reference sequence). The CDR3 covers 16 residues. The CDR3 region has the DNA TGTGCCACCAGCAGTACGCGGGACCTGAACACCGGGGAGCTGTTTTTT. Its protein product is CATSSTRDLNTGELFF.

The chain carries TRBV4-1 and TRBJ2-2; D is undetermined. Germline V lookup: CDR1 MGHRA, CDR2 YSYEKL. V lost 5 bases and J lost 5, with 12 bases in between. The CDR3 totals 14 residues. The CDR3 nucleotides are TGCGCCAGCAGCGACGGGTCGCGAACCGGGGAGCTGTTTTTT. Amino acid sequence: CASSDGSRTGELFF.

The CDR3, as DNA: TGTGCCAGCAGTTTATCGCACCCACTAGCGGGGGCCCTAAACACCGGGGAGCTGTTTTTT. Protein: CASSLSHPLAGALNTGELFF. The rearrangement joins TRBV27 to TRBJ2-2, with 11 nucleotides matching TRBD2. CDR1 and CDR2 (germline): MNHEY, SMNVEV (reference sequence). V lost 0 bases, J lost 2 bases, and 11 bases stayed unmatched. CDR3 size: 20 residues.

The genes are TRBV9 and TRBJ2-1; 11 nucleotides match TRBD1. J was trimmed by 6 bases and V by 3 bases; bases with no gene match: 5. The CDR3 runs to 15 residues. The germline gives CDR1 SGDLS, CDR2 YYNGEE. CDR3 region: CASSASGTGGNEQFF. CDR3 in DNA: TGTGCCAGCAGCGCAAGCGGGACAGGGGGCAATGAGCAGTTCTTC.

V is TRBV27 and J is TRBJ2-7, with a weak D call TRBD1 (6 bases). V was cut by 2 bases and J by 3 bases, with 8 bases left in between. The CDR3 is 13 residues long. CDR1 MNHEY and CDR2 SMNVEV come from the germline V gene (reference sequence). The CDR3 here is CASSLGQHYEQYF. CDR3 DNA: TGTGCCAGCAGTTTAGGACAGCACTACGAGCAGTACTTC.

The gene calls are TRBV13 and TRBJ1-2; 7 nucleotides agree with TRBD1. Unmatched junction bases numbered 13, after V lost 7 bases and J lost 8 bases. This CDR3 contains 14 residues. Germline loops: CDR1 PRHDT, CDR2 FYEKMQ (reference sequence). The CDR3 DNA is TGTGCCAGCACCACGCGAATCCAGGGGGAAGGCTACACCTTC. It is translated as CASTTRIQGEGYTF.

This chain joins TRBV7-8 and TRBJ2-5, with D unresolved. The tail of the sequence fits TRBJ2-7 better, so the J call may be wrong. This CDR3 comprises 13 residues. The V gene's germline CDR1 is SGHVS and CDR2 FQNEAQ. CDR3 nucleotides: TGTGCCAGCAGCTTAGGGTTTCTGAACGAGCAGTACTTC. Its protein product is CASSLGFLNEQYF.

This rearrangement joins TRBV10-3 to TRBJ1-5; 11 bases line up with TRBD1. V trimming: 2 bases; J trimming: 6 bases; junction bases outside the gene matches: 3. Germline V gene sequence: CDR1 ENHRY, CDR2 SYGVKD. This CDR3 spans 15 amino acids. The CDR3 DNA follows: TGTGCCATCAGTGAGAGGACAGGGGGCAGTCAGCCCCAGCATTTT. This gives the protein CAISERTGGSQPQHF.